This paragraph covers one T cell receptor (beta chain) sequence. No antigen is known for it. The sample comes from a study of T-cell memory formation after mild COVID-19. Study details: In these data, TCR clusters were largely donor specific.

The CDR3 sequence is 15 residues long. J lost 3 bases, V lost 4 bases, and 10 bases had no gene match. CDR1 is SGHRS and CDR2 is YFSETQ in the germline V gene. Study findings and constraints: Clones contracting day 15 to 85 were balanced CD4/CD8; later expanders leaned CD4+. Memory sampled before infection contained some responding clones, suggesting cross-reactive memory joined.

5'RACE with constant-segment primers yielded barcoded, UMI-tagged TCR alpha and TCR beta cDNA libraries. TCRdb reprocessed the 5' RACE reads via MiXCR and lists one record per CDR3 protein. Of 500,000 to 650,000 distinct CDR3 sequences listed, 20% to 25% are singletons. The rearrangement links TRBV5-1 to TRBJ2-7; 7 nucleotides match TRBD1. Material: PBMCs or a T cell subset sorted from them (not recorded which). This sequence originates from an adult woman who had mild COVID-19 (a few samples of this study predate the infection). Cell type and time point are not known. This CDR3 is CASSPGQRADYEQYF. As DNA, the CDR3 is TGCGCCAGCAGCCCGGGACAGAGAGCCGACTACGAGCAGTACTTC.